These 12 T cell receptor beta chains were all obtained from the same sample, sequenced in a study of shared clonotypes between healthy human individuals. Produced via immunoSEQ multiplex PCR; TCRdb's table is partial and in-frame only. The repertoire holds 500,000 or so clones, approximately 95% seen once, with about 0.06% in the top ten. The source material was naive CD4+ T cells sorted from blood. Subset described: CD45RA+ positively selected. The receptors come from a young woman in good health.

The V call is TRBV11-2, the J call TRBJ2-1; TRBD1 agrees at 8 bases. The junction had 8 bases not matched to a gene; V was cut back by 0 bases and J by 7 bases. Germline V gene data show CDR1 as SGHAT and CDR2 as FQNNGV. The CDR3 sequence is 16 residues long. The CDR3 nucleotides read TGTGCCAGCAGCTTAGACTCGACAGGGGCTTTGAATGAGCAGTTCTTC. Protein: CASSLDSTGALNEQFF. Complete variable domain (other parts from reference TRBV11-2 and TRBJ2-1): EAGVAQSPRYKIIEKRQSVAFWCNPISGHATLYWYQQILGQGPKLLIQFQNNGVVDDSQLPKDRFSAERLKGVDSTLKIQPAKLEDSAVYLCASSLDSTGALNEQFFGPGTRLTVL.

The CDR3 sequence is CATSGGTGTSKYEQYF. The CDR3 DNA follows: TGTGCCACCAGTGGGGGGACCGGGACTAGCAAGTACGAGCAGTACTTC. This chain joins TRBV15 and TRBJ2-7; 9 bases match TRBD2. The ends lost 6 bases at V and 4 bases at J; junction bases unmatched: 13. From germline, CDR1 is LNHNV and CDR2 YYDKDF (reference sequence). CDR3 size: 16 residues.

This chain joins TRBV6-1 and TRBJ1-5, with no clear D. Germline CDR1 is MNHNS and CDR2 is SASEGT. There are 15 residues in the CDR3. Between the trimmed V and J ends, which lost 6 bases and 6 bases, there was a span of 18 bases. CDR3 amino acids: CASRSTWTPAQPQHF. DNA of the CDR3: TGTGCCAGCAGGTCCACCTGGACCCCCGCTCAGCCCCAGCATTTT.

The rearrangement joins TRBV2 to TRBJ2-7; the match to TRBD2 covers 8 bases. Trimming at V came to 8 bases and at J to 5 bases, leaving 8 bases not matched to a gene. Germline V lookup: CDR1 SNHLY, CDR2 FYNNEI. The CDR3 covers 13 residues. The CDR3 coding sequence is TGTGCCAGCCGAGGACTAGCTCCCCACGAGCAGTACTTC. It yields the protein CASRGLAPHEQYF.

This clone was seen only once. CDR3 DNA sequence: TGTGCCAGTAGCCCCCGGACAGGGGTGGACTACGAGCAGTACTTC. It is translated as CASSPRTGVDYEQYF. The rearrangement joins TRBV19 to TRBJ2-7; 9 bases map to TRBD1. Germline V gene sequence: CDR1 LNHDA, CDR2 SQIVND (reference sequence). This CDR3 has 15 amino acids. V lost 6 bases and J lost 3; bases outside the gene matches: 9.

This chain links TRBV28 with TRBJ2-1; D gene uncertain. The V gene's germline CDR1 is MDHEN and CDR2 SYDVKM. Trimming took 8 bases from V and 5 from J, leaving 10 bases between them. The CDR3 is 12 amino acids. CDR3 region: CASRQTNNEQFF. The CDR3 DNA reads as TGTGCCAGCCGTCAAACTAACAATGAGCAGTTCTTC.

J is TRBJ1-1 and V is TRBV5-4; unclear D gene. The germline CDR1 and CDR2 sequences are SGHNT and YYREEE (reference sequence). This CDR3 contains 14 residues. The V end lost 0 bases, the J end lost 4 bases, and 10 bases lay between the germline ends. CDR3 coding DNA: TGTGCCAGCAGCTTGGGAGGGTTGGGCACTGAAGCTTTCTTT. This sequence encodes CASSLGGLGTEAFF.

The rearrangement uses TRBV6-5 and TRBJ2-5, with a possible D match to TRBD2 (5 bases). The better agreement between TRBJ2-7 and the DNA end casts doubt on the J call. The CDR3 has 16 residues. Germline assignment: CDR1 MNHEY and CDR2 SVGAGI. CDR3 sequence reads: CASSYSTPRASYEQYF. The CDR3 region has the DNA TGTGCCAGCAGTTACTCGACCCCGCGGGCCTCCTACGAGCAGTACTTC.

This chain uses TRBV7-9 with TRBJ1-4; D remains unclear. This CDR3 is built from 16 residues. The V and J ends lost 2 bases and 2 bases respectively, with 12 bases between them. Germline V gives CDR1 SEHNR, CDR2 FQNEAQ (reference sequence). CDR3 sequence (DNA): TGTGCCAGCAGCTTATTAGCGGGCGGGACTAATGAAAAACTGTTTTTT. Amino acid sequence: CASSLLAGGTNEKLFF.

The chain links TRBV7-6 to TRBJ2-1; the match to TRBD2 covers 10 bases. CDR3 length: 17 residues. Trimming removed 5 bases from V and 2 bases from J; junction bases left unmatched: 9. Looked up from germline, CDR1 is SGHVS and CDR2 is FNYEAQ. This chain's CDR3 is CASSEPLTSGPYNEQFF. The CDR3 coding sequence is TGTGCCAGCAGCGAGCCCCTGACTAGCGGGCCCTACAATGAGCAGTTCTTC.

V is TRBV7-9 and J is TRBJ2-5; 7 bases are shared with TRBD2. The CDR3 loop spans 15 amino acids. Germline CDR1 reads SEHNR; CDR2 reads FQNEAQ (reference sequence). Trimming removed 4 bases from V and 2 bases from J; junction bases left unmatched: 7. The CDR3 loop is CASSSVGGGQETQYF. CDR3 coding DNA: TGTGCCAGCAGCTCCGTCGGGGGAGGGCAAGAGACCCAGTACTTC.

J is TRBJ1-1 and V is TRBV28; D may be TRBD1 (6 bases). V lost 7 bases and J 8 bases, leaving 23 bases between the germline ends. There are 15 residues in the CDR3. Germline loops: CDR1 MDHEN, CDR2 SYDVKM. In DNA form, the CDR3 reads TGTGCCAGCACCTTAGGGGGGCAGGGTAATAGAGAAGCTTTCTTT. Protein: CASTLGGQGNREAFF. The full variable domain, its missing parts supplied by reference TRBV28 and TRBJ1-1, is DVKVTQSSRYLVKRTGEKVFLECVQDMDHENMFWYRQDPGLGLRLIYFSYDVKMKEKGDIPEGYSVSREKKERFSLILESASTNQTSMYLCASTLGGQGNREAFFGQGTRLTVV.